These 9 T cell receptor beta chains share one sample of origin, sequenced in a study of blood T cell repertoires in COVID-19. Some clones are missing from TCRdb's copy, which holds only in-frame ones; the method was immunoSEQ multiplex PCR. The repertoire holds some 250,000 clones, about 89% seen once, with roughly 8.3% in the top ten. Sequencing was performed on PBMCs or T cells enriched from blood (not recorded which). Receptor source: a man aged 35 to 55 who had recovered from COVID-19.

V usage is TRBV29-1 and J usage is TRBJ2-1, with 7 bases identical to TRBD2. This CDR3 spans 14 amino acids. The V segment lost 4 bases and the J segment 1 base; nucleotides outside the gene matches: 4. Germline loops: CDR1 SQVTM, CDR2 ANQGSEA. The CDR3 protein is CSVGLGGSYNEQFF. CDR3 nucleotide sequence: TGCAGCGTTGGGTTGGGGGGGTCCTACAATGAGCAGTTCTTC.

This rearrangement joins TRBV10-2 to TRBJ2-7; D remains ambiguous. Trimming shortened V by 0 bases and J by 3 bases, and 9 bases separated the two germline ends. The CDR3 contains 14 residues. Looked up from germline, CDR1 is WSHSY and CDR2 is SAAADI. The CDR3 bases are TGCGCCAGCAGTGAGTCTCCCCCAGACTACGAGCAGTACTTC. It translates to CASSESPPDYEQYF.

The chain recombines TRBV27 with TRBJ2-5; 11 bases line up with TRBD1. J gave up 4 bases and V 4 bases, and 2 bases lay outside the gene matches. The CDR3 is 14 amino acids. CDR1 is MNHEY, CDR2 SMNVEV, per germline (reference sequence). CDR3 region: CASSSGTGGETQYF. CDR3 DNA sequence: TGTGCCAGCAGTTCCGGGACAGGGGGAGAGACCCAGTACTTC.

V and J are TRBV4-1 and TRBJ2-3, with 10 bases fitting TRBD1. The germline V gene has CDR1 MGHRA and CDR2 YSYEKL. The ends lost 1 base at V and 4 bases at J; junction bases unmatched: 8. CDR3 length equals 17 residues. DNA of the CDR3: TGCGCCAGCAGCCAAGGCGAGGGCGGGACAGGGGCAGATACGCAGTATTTT. As protein: CASSQGEGGTGADTQYF.

This clone was recorded once. The chain combines TRBV24-1 with TRBJ2-5, with a possible D match to TRBD1 (6 bases). The CDR3 runs 14 residues. In germline, CDR1 is KGHDR, CDR2 SFDVKD. Trimming cost V 8 bases and J 2 bases, with 14 bases left between them. The CDR3 DNA sequence: TGTGCCACCACGCTTTCAGGGGTACAAGAGACCCAGTACTTC. Translated: CATTLSGVQETQYF.

The gene calls are TRBV24-1 and TRBJ2-7; no reliable D call. Looked up from germline, CDR1 is KGHDR and CDR2 is SFDVKD. V lost 2 bases and J 3 bases, leaving 7 bases between the germline ends. This CDR3 has 13 amino acids. CDR3 nucleotides: TGTGCCACCAGTGATTCCGAGTTCTACGAGCAGTACTTC. It translates to CATSDSEFYEQYF.

The chain couples TRBV27 to TRBJ1-6; 10 positions match TRBD1. CDR3 length equals 15 residues. In germline, CDR1 is MNHEY, CDR2 SMNVEV (reference sequence). J lost 9 bases, V lost 0 bases, and 2 bases had no gene match. CDR3 coding DNA: TGTGCCAGCAGTTTATCCAGGACAGGGGGTTCACCCCTCCACTTT. This sequence encodes CASSLSRTGGSPLHF.

The chain links TRBV11-2 to TRBJ2-4; TRBD1 agrees at 9 bases. Germline V lookup: CDR1 SGHAT, CDR2 FQNNGV. After removal of 3 bases from V and 7 bases from J, the junction contained 16 bases not matched to a gene. CDR3 length: 18 amino acids. CDR3 sequence: CASSFSPGTGSLINIQYF. CDR3 DNA sequence: TGTGCCAGCAGCTTCAGTCCCGGGACAGGGTCCTTAATTAACATTCAGTACTTC.

About this clone: At the DNA level, this CDR3 is encoded by other sequences in the same sample as well. This sequence joins TRBV15 and TRBJ2-7; D is unresolved. The CDR3 contains 12 residues. Trimming left V 0 bases short and J 2 bases short, with 2 bases between. Looked up from germline, CDR1 is LNHNV and CDR2 is YYDKDF (reference sequence). In DNA, the CDR3 is TGTGCCACCAGCAGAGATACCTACGAGCAGTACTTC. Translating it yields CATSRDTYEQYF. The full variable domain, rest sourced from reference TRBV15 and TRBJ2-7, is DAMVIQNPRYQVTQFGKPVTLSCSQTLNHNVMYWYQQKSSQAPKLLFHYYDKDFNNEADTPDNFQSRRPNTSFCFLDIRSPGLGDTAMYLCATSRDTYEQYFGPGTRLTVT.